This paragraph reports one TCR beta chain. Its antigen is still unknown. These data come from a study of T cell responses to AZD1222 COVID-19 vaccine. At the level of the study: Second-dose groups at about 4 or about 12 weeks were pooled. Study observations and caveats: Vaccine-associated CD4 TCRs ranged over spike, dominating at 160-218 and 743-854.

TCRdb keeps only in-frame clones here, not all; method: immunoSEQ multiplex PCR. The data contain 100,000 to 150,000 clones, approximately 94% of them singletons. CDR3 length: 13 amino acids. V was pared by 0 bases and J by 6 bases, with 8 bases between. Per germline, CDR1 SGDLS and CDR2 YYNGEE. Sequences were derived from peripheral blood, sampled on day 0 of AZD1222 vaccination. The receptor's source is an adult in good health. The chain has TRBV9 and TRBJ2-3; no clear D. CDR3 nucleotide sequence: TGTGCCAGCAGCGTAGTGCCCAGGGATACGCAGTATTTT. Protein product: CASSVVPRDTQYF.